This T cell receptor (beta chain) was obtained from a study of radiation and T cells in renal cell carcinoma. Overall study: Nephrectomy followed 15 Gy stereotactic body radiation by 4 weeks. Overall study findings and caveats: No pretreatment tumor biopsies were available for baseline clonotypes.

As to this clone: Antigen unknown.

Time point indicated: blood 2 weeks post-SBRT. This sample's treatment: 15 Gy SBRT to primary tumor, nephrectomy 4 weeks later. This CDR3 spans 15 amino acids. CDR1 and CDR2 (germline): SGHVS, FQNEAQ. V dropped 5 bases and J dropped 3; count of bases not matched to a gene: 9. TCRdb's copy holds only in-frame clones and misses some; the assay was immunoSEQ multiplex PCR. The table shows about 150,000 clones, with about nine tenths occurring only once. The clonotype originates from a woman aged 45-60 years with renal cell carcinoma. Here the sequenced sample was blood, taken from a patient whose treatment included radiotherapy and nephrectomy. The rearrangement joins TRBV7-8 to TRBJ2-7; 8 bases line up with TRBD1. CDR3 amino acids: CASSRLEGQGYEQYF. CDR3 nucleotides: TGTGCCAGCAGCAGACTAGAAGGACAGGGCTACGAGCAGTACTTC.